This T cell receptor beta chain stems from a study of T cell responses to AZD1222 COVID-19 vaccine. Study-level points and caveats: Baseline antibody screening turned up just a handful of seropositive AZD1222 recipients.

The method was immunoSEQ multiplex PCR; TCRdb's version includes in-frame clones alone and lacks a portion of them. The table has about 150,000 clones, 94% seen once. About this clone: Its antigen is as yet unknown.

Trimming removed 10 bases at V and 7 bases at J, with 14 bases between. This CDR3 contains 13 residues. Per the germline V gene, CDR1 is MNHEY and CDR2 is SVGAGI. The source is an adult in good health. This chain joins TRBV6-5 and TRBJ1-6; D may be TRBD1 (6 bases). Sequencing used peripheral blood, obtained on day 0 of AZD1222 vaccination. CDR3 sequence (DNA): TGTGCCACCAGGGGCAGTATGAATTCACCCCTCCACTTT. Encoded protein: CATRGSMNSPLHF.